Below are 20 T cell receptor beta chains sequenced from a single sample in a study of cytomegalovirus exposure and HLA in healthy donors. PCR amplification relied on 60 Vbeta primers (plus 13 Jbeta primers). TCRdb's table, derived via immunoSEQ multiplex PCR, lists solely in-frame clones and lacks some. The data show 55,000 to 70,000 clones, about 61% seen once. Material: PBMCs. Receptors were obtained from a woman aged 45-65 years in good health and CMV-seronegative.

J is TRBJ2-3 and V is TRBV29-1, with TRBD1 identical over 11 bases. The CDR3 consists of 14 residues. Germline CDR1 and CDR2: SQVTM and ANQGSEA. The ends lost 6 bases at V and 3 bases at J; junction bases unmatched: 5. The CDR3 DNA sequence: TGCAGCGTCGTCCGGGACAGGGGGACAGATACGCAGTATTTT. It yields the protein CSVVRDRGTDTQYF.

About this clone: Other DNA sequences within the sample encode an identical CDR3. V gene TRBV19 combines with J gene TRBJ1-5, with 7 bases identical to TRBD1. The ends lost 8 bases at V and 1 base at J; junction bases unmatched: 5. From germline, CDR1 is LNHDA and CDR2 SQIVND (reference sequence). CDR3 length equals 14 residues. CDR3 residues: CASLRTGSNQPQHF. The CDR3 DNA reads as TGTGCCAGTCTTAGGACAGGAAGCAATCAGCCCCAGCATTTT. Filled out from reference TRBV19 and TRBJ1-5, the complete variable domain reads DGGITQSPKYLFRKEGQNVTLSCEQNLNHDAMYWYRQDPGQGLRLIYYSQIVNDFQKGDIAEGYSVSREKKESFPLTVTSAQKNPTAFYLCASLRTGSNQPQHFGDGTRLSIL.

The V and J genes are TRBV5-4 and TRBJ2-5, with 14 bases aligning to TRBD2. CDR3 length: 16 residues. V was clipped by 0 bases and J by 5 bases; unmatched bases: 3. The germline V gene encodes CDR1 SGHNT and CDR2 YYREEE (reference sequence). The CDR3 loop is CASSLVGLAGVETQYF. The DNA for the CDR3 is TGTGCCAGCAGCTTGGTGGGACTAGCGGGAGTGGAGACCCAGTACTTC.

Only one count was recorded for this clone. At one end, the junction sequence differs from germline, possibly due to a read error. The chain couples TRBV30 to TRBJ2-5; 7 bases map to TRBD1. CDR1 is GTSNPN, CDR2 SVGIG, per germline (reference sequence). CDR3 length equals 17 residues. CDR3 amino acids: CAWTQGQTIFSQEAQYF. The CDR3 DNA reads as TGTGCCTGGACCCAGGGACAGACAATATTCAGCCAAGAGGCCCAGTACTTC.

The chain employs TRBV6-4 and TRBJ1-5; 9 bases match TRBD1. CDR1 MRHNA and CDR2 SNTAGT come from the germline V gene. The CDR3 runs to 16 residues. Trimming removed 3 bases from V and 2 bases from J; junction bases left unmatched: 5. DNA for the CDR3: TGTGCCAGCAGTGAGACAGGGGGAGTTGGCAATCAGCCCCAGCATTTT. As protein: CASSETGGVGNQPQHF.

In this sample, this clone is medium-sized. As DNA, the CDR3 is TGTGCCAGCAGTTACTTTCGAGGTCAAAACTACGAGCAGTACTTC. Protein: CASSYFRGQNYEQYF. The V call is TRBV6-6, the J call TRBJ2-7; D call uncertain. CDR3 length: 15 residues. The V end lost 1 base, the J end lost 3 bases, and 13 bases lay between the germline ends. Germline lookup yields CDR1 MNHNY and CDR2 SVGAGI (reference sequence).

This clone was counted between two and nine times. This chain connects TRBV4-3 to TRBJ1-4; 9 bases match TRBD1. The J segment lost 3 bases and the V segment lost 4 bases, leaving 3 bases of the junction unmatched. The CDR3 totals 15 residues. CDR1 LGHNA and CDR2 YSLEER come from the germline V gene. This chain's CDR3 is CASSLGQGSNEKLFF. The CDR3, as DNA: TGCGCCAGCAGCCTCGGACAGGGGTCTAATGAAAAACTGTTTTTT.

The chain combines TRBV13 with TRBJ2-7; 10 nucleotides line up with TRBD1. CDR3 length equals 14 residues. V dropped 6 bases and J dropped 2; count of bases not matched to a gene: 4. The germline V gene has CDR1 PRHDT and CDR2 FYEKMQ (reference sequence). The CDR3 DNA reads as TGTGCCAGCAGGAGGGGACAGGGGCCCTACGAGCAGTACTTC. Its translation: CASRRGQGPYEQYF.

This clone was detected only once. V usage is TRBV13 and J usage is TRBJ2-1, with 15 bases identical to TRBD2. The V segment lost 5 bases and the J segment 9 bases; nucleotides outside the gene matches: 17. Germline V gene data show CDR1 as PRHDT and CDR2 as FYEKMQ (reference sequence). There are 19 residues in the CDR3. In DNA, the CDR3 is TGTGCCAGCAGCCCCCGGCCCCGGACTAGCGGGAGGGCTACCCCTGAGCAGTTCTTC. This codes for CASSPRPRTSGRATPEQFF. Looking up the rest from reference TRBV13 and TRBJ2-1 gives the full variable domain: AAGVIQSPRHLIKEKRETATLKCYPIPRHDTVYWYQQGPGQDPQFLISFYEKMQSDKGSIPDRFSAQQFSDYHSELNMSSLELGDSALYFCASSPRPRTSGRATPEQFFGPGTRLTVL.

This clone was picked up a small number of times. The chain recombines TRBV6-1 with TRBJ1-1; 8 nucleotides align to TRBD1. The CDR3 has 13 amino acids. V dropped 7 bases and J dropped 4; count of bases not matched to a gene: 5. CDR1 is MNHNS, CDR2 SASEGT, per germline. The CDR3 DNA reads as TGTGCCAGCACTACAGACAGGGGCACTGAAGCTTTCTTT. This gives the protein CASTTDRGTEAFF.

In DNA, the CDR3 is TGTGCCAGCAGCGTAGCCCCGAATCAGCCCCAGCATTTT. Its translation is CASSVAPNQPQHF. V is TRBV9 and J is TRBJ1-5; no clear D gene. CDR3 length: 13 residues. With 0 bases removed from V and 4 bases from J, the gap between germline ends came to 5 bases. From germline, CDR1 is SGDLS and CDR2 YYNGEE. Complete variable domain (other parts from reference TRBV9 and TRBJ1-5): DSGVTQTPKHLITATGQRVTLRCSPRSGDLSVYWYQQSLDQGLQFLIQYYNGEERAKGNILERFSAQQFPDLHSELNLSSLELGDSALYFCASSVAPNQPQHFGDGTRLSIL.

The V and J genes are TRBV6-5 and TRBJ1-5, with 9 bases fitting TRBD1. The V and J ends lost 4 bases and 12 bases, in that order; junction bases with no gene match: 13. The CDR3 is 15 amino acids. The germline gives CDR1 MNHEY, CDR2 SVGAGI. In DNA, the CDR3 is TGTGCCAGCAGTTCTGGGGGACAGGGAATAACCCGCCAGCATTTT. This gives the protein CASSSGGQGITRQHF.

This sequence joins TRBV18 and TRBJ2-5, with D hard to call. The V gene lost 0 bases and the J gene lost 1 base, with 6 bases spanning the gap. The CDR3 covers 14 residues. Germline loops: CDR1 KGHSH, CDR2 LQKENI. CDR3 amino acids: CASSPPSTQETQYF. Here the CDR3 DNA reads TGTGCCAGCTCACCACCGAGCACCCAAGAGACCCAGTACTTC.

Here the CDR3 DNA reads TGTGCCTGGAGTTCTCAGGGGAGGGCTGAAGCTTTCTTT. The encoded protein is CAWSSQGRAEAFF. This chain links TRBV30 with TRBJ1-1; possible D gene TRBD1, 6 bases. CDR3 length equals 13 residues. The V end was cut by 2 bases, the J end by 6 bases, with 13 bases between. Looked up from germline, CDR1 is GTSNPN and CDR2 is SVGIG (reference sequence).

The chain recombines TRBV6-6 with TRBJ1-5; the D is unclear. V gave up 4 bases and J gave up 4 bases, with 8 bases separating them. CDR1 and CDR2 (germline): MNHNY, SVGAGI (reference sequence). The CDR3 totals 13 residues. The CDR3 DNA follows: TGTGCCAGCAGTTCCGGGATTAATCAGCCCCAGCATTTT. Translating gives CASSSGINQPQHF.

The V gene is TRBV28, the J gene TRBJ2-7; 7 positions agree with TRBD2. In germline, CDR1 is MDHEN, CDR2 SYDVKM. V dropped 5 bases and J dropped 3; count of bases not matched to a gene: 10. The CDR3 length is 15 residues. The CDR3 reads CASSPSLGGVYEQYF. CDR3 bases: TGTGCCAGCAGTCCCTCCCTGGGGGGGGTCTACGAGCAGTACTTC.

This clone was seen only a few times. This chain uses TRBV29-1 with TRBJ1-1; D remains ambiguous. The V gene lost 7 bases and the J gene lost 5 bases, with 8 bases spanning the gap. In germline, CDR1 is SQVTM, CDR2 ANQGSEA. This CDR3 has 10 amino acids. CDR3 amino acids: CSGLLTEAFF. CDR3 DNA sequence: TGCAGCGGGCTCTTGACTGAAGCTTTCTTT. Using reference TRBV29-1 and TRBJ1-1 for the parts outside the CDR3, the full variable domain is SAVISQKPSRDICQRGTSLTIQCQVDSQVTMMFWYRQQPGQSLTLIATANQGSEATYESGFVIDKFPISRPNLTFSTLTVSNMSPEDSSIYLCSGLLTEAFFGQGTRLTVV.

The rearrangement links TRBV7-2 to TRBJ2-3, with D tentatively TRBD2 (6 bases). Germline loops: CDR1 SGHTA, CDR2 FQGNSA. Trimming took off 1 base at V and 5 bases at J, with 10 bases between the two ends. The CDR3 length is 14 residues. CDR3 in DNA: TGTGCCAGCAGCTTAGGTGGGGGAGGAGATACGCAGTATTTT. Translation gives CASSLGGGGDTQYF.

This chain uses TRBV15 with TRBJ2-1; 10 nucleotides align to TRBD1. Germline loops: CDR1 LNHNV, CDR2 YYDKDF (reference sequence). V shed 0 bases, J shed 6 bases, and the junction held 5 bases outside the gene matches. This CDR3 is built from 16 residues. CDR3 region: CATSRDRTGGANEQFF. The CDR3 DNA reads TGTGCCACCAGCAGAGATCGGACAGGGGGGGCCAATGAGCAGTTCTTC. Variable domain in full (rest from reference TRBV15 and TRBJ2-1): DAMVIQNPRYQVTQFGKPVTLSCSQTLNHNVMYWYQQKSSQAPKLLFHYYDKDFNNEADTPDNFQSRRPNTSFCFLDIRSPGLGDTAMYLCATSRDRTGGANEQFFGPGTRLTVL.

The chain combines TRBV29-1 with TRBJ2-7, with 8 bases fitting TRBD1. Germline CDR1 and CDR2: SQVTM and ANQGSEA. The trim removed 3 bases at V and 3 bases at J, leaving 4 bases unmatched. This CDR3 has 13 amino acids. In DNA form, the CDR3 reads TGCAGCGTTGATCCCGGACAGGGCTACGAGCAGTACTTC. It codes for CSVDPGQGYEQYF.